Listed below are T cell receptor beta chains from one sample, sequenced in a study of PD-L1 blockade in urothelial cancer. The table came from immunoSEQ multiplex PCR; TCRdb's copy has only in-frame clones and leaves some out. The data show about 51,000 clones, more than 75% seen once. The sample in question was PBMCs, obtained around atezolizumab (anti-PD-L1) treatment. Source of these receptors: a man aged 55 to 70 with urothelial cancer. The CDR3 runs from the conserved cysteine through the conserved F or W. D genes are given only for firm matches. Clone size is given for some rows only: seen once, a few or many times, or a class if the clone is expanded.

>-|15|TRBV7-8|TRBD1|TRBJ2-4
TGTGCCAGCAGCTTGGACAGGGTGGTCAAAAACATTCAGTACTTC
CASSLDRVVKNIQYF
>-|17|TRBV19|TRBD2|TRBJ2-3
TGTGCCAGTAGTACCCTGGGACTAGCGGGAAACACAGATACGCAGTATTTT
CASSTLGLAGNTDTQYF
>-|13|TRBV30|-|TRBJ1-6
TGTGCCTTTAGCGGGGGGAAAAATTCACCCCTCCACTTT
CAFSGGKNSPLHF
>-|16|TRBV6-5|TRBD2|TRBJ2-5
TGTGCCAGCAGTTACTCTGCGGGAGGGCTCCAAGAGACCCAGTACTTC
CASSYSAGGLQETQYF
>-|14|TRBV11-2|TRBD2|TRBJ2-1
TGTGCCAGCAGCTTCGGACTAGCCTACAATGAGCAGTTCTTC
CASSFGLAYNEQFF
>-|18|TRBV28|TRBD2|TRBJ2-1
TGTGCCAGCAGTCCCTCATTGGGGACAGCGGGAGGGCCCAATGAGCAGTTCTTC
CASSPSLGTAGGPNEQFF
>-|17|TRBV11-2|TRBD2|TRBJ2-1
TGTGCCAGCAGCTTGGTTGGCGGGAGGGCCGGGGGCAATGAGCAGTTCTTC
CASSLVGGRAGGNEQFF
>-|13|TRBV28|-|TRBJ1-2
TGTGCCAGCAGTTTAGACAGCAACTATGGCTACACCTTC
CASSLDSNYGYTF
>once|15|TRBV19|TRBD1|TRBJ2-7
TGTGCCAGTAGTATAAAGGGACAGGGTTCCTACGAGCAGTACTTC
CASSIKGQGSYEQYF
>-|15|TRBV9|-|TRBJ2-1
TGTGCCAGCAGCCCCTCCGGGACAAACAACAATGAGCAGTTCTTC
CASSPSGTNNNEQFF
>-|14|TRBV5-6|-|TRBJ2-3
TGTGCCAGCAGCTTGGACAGCCCCACAGATACGCAGTATTTT
CASSLDSPTDTQYF
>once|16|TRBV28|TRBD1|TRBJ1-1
TGTGCCAGCAGACCACAGGGGGGAAGAGGAAAGGCTGAAGCTTTCTTT
CASRPQGGRGKAEAFF
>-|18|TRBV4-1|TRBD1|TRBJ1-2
TGCGCCAGCAGCCAAACCCCCCTAATGACAGGGGGAGGGTATGGCTACACCTTC
CASSQTPLMTGGGYGYTF
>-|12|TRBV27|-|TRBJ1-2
TGTGCCAGCAGTCACGAGAACTATGGCTACACCTTC
CASSHENYGYTF
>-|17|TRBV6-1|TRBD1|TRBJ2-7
TGTGCCAGCAGAGAACCCGGAGGGACAGGGACAGGCTACGAGCAGTACTTC
CASREPGGTGTGYEQYF
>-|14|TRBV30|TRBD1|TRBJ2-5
TGTGCCTGGGGGGACAGGGCGACTCAAGAGACCCAGTACTTC
CAWGDRATQETQYF
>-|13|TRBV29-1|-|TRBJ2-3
TGCAGCGTTGATCCCCAGAGCACAGATACGCAGTATTTT
CSVDPQSTDTQYF
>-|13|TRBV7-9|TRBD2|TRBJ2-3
TGTGCCAGCAGCTTAGTGGGGGGGGATACGCAGTATTTT
CASSLVGGDTQYF
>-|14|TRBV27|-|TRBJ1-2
TGTGCCAGCGGGCGGACAGCGGCGGGTCAAGGCTACACCTTC
CASGRTAAGQGYTF
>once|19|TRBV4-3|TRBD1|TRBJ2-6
TGCGCCAGCAGCCAAGATGGGACAGGAGGCATCTCTGGGGCCAACGTCCTGACTTTC
CASSQDGTGGISGANVLTF
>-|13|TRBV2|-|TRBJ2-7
TGTGCCAGCAGTGAACGGGGGACGTTTGAGCAGTACTTC
CASSERGTFEQYF
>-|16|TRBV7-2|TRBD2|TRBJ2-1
TGTGCCAGCAGCTTAGGGACTAGCGGGGGGGCGGGGGAGCAGTTCTTC
CASSLGTSGGAGEQFF
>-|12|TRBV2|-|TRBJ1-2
TGTGCCAGCAGAGGCCCCAGCGGGGGCTACACCTTC
CASRGPSGGYTF
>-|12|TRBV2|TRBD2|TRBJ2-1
TGTGCCAGCACCTTGGGGGAGGGTGAGCAGTTCTTC
CASTLGEGEQFF